This T cell receptor (beta chain) was sequenced in a study of shared clonotypes between healthy human individuals. Findings and caveats of the study: Among a few donors, about 5% of naive CD4 clonotypes were found in common. How much donors shared clonotypes was expected to be affected by sequencing depth. Memory subsets generally showed smaller estimated richness than naive subsets did.

CD45RO-negative CD8 cells positively selected for CCR7 made up the naive population, which excluded terminally differentiated effector memory CD45RA+ cells. Turning to this clone: Its target is not known.

Replicate sorted-subset PCRs were loaded with around 200 ng DNA, tens of thousands of T cell genomes. The assay was immunoSEQ multiplex PCR, and TCRdb's table has in-frame clones only and misses some. The table has around 2.1 million clones, about 92% seen once. The germline gives CDR1 MNHEY, CDR2 SMNVEV (reference sequence). The length of the CDR3 is 13 residues. V was cut by 4 bases and J by 4 bases, with 8 bases left in between. The rearrangement joins TRBV27 to TRBJ2-1; the D gene is possibly TRBD2 (5 bases). The receptor comes from a man aged 18 to 29 in good health. Some clones in this sample may be carry-over from other donors' samples. The sample taken for sequencing was naive CD8+ T cells from PBMCs. The CDR3 sequence is CASSWTLYNEQFF. The DNA for the CDR3 is TGTGCCAGCAGTTGGACTCTTTACAATGAGCAGTTCTTC.